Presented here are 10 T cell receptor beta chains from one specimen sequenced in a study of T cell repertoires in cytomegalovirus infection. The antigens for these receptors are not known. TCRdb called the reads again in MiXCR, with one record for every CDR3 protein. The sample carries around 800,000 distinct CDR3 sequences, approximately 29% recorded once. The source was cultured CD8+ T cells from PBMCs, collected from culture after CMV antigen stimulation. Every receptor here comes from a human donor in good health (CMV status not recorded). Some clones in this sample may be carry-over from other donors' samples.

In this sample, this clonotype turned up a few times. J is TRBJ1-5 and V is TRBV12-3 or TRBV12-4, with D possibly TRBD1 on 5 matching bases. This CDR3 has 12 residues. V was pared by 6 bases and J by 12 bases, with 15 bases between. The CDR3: CASSYKGWLQHF. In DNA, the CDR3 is TGTGCCAGCAGCTATAAGGGGTGGCTCCAGCATTTT.

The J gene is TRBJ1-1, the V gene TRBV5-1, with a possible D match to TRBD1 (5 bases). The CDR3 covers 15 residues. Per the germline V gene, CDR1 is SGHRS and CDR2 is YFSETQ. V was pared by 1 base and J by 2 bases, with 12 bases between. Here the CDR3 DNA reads TGCGCCAGCAGCTTGTTAGGGACGCCAAACACTGAAGCTTTCTTT. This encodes CASSLLGTPNTEAFF.

CDR3 region: CASNRGAREAFF. CDR3 nucleotides: TGTGCCAGCAACCGGGGGGCCCGTGAAGCTTTCTTT. This chain uses TRBV6-2 or TRBV6-3 with TRBJ1-1, with a tentative D call TRBD1 (6 bases). There are 12 residues in the CDR3. Germline loops: CDR1 MNHEY, CDR2 SVGEGT. The V and J ends lost 7 bases and 7 bases respectively, with 13 bases between them.

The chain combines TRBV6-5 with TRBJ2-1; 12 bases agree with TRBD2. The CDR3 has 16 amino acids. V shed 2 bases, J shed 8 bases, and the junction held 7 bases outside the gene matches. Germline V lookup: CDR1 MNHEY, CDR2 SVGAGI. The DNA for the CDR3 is TGTGCCAGCAGTTACCTCCCTAGCGGGGGGGCCGATGAGCAGTTCTTC. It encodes CASSYLPSGGADEQFF.

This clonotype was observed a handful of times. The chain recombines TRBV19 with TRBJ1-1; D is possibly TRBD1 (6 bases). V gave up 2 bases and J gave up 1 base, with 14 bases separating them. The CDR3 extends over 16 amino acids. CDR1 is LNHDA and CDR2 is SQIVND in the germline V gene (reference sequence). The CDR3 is CASSIRVGRGNTEAFF. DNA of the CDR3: TGTGCCAGTAGTATAAGGGTAGGCAGGGGGAACACTGAAGCTTTCTTT. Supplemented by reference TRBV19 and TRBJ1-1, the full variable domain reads DGGITQSPKYLFRKEGQNVTLSCEQNLNHDAMYWYRQDPGQGLRLIYYSQIVNDFQKGDIAEGYSVSREKKESFPLTVTSAQKNPTAFYLCASSIRVGRGNTEAFFGQGTRLTVV.

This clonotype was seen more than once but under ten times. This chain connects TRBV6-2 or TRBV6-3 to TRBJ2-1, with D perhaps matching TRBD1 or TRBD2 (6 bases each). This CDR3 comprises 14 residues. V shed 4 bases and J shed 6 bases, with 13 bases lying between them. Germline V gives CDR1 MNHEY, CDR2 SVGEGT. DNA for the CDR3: TGTGCCAGCAGTTTCGGGGGCCGGGGCAATGAGCAGTTCTTC. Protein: CASSFGGRGNEQFF.

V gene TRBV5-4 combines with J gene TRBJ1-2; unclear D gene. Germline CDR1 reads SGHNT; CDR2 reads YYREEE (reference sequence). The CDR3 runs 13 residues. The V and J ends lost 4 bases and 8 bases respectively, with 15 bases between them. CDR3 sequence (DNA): TGTGCCAGCAGCGTCGGGGAGGTCGCCGGCTACACCTTC. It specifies CASSVGEVAGYTF.

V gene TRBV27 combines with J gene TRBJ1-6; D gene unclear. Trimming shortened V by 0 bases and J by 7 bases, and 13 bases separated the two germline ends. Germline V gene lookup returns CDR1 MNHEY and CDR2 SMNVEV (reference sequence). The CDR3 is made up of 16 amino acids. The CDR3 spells CASSLSGSARNSPLHF. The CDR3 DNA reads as TGTGCCAGCAGTTTATCGGGCAGCGCTCGAAATTCACCCCTCCACTTT.

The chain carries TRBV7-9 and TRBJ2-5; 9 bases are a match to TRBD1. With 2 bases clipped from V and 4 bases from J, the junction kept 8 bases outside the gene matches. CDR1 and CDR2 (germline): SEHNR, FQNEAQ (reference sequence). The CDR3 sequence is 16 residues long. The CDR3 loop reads CASSLWGQGLGETQYF. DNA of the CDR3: TGTGCCAGCAGCTTATGGGGACAGGGTTTGGGAGAGACCCAGTACTTC. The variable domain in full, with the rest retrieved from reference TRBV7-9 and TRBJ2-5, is DTGVSQNPRHKITKRGQNVTFRCDPISEHNRLYWYRQTLGQGPEFLTYFQNEAQLEKSRLLSDRFSAERPKGSFSTLEIQRTEQGDSAMYLCASSLWGQGLGETQYFGPGTRLLVL.

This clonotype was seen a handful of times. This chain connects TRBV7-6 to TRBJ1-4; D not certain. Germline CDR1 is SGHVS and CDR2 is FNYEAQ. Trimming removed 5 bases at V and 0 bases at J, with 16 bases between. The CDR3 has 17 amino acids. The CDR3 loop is CASSHQGNSATNEKLFF. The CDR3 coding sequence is TGTGCCAGCAGCCATCAAGGGAACTCAGCAACTAATGAAAAACTGTTTTTT.